This TCR beta chain was documented in a study of T cell responses to AZD1222 COVID-19 vaccine. Details on this clone: Antigen unknown.

The data were produced by immunoSEQ multiplex PCR, yet TCRdb's version contains in-frame clones alone and is incomplete. This repertoire shows some 30,000 clones, 65% to 90% found once; its top ten account for 8% to 13%. Germline CDR1 and CDR2: ENHRY and SYGVKD. Trimming stripped 4 bases from V and 6 bases from J, with 19 bases between. CDR3 length: 15 amino acids. Study results and limitations: Clonal diversity was possibly underestimated, and white British individuals and females predominated among donors.

Sequences were derived from peripheral blood, sampled 28 days after the second AZD1222 dose. The rearrangement uses TRBV10-3 and TRBJ2-7; tentatively, D is TRBD2 (7 bases). The clonotype was recovered from an adult who received the AZD1222 COVID-19 vaccine. The CDR3 region has the DNA TGTGCCATCAGTGGGCCGGGACCCGGGGGGCTCGAGCAGTACTTC. It specifies CAISGPGPGGLEQYF.